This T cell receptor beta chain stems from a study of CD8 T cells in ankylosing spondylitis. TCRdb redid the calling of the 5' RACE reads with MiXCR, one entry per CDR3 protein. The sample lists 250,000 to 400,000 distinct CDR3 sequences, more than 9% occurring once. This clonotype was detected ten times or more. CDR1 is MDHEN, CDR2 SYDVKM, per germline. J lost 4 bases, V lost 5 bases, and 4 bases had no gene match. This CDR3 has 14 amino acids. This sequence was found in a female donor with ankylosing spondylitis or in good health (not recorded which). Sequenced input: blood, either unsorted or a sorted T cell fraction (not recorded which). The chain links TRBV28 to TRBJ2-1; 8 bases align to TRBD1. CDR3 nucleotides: TGTGCCAGCAGTCCGGGACAGGTATACAATGAGCAGTTCTTC. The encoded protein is CASSPGQVYNEQFF.